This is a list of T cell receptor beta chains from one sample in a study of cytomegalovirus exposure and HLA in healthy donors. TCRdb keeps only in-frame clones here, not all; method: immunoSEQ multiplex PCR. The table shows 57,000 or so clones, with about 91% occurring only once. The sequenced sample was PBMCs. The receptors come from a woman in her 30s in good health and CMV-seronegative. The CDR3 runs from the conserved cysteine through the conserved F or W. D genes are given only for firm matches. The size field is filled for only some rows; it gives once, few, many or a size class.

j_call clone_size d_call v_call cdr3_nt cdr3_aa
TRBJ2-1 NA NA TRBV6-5 TGTGCCACCAGACTCACCGGGACTGGGGACAATGAGCAGTTCTTC CATRLTGTGDNEQFF
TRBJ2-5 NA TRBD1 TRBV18 TGTGCCAGCTCACTCACAGGACAGGGGCGTCGCGGGGAGACCCAGTACTTC CASSLTGQGRRGETQYF
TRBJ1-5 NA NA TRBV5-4 TGTGCCAGCAGCATTCGGGGGGAGAACTCGAATCAGCCCCAGCATTTT CASSIRGENSNQPQHF
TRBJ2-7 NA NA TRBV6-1 TGTGCCAGCAGTGAAGGTAGCGGAGCCTACGAGCAGTACTTC CASSEGSGAYEQYF
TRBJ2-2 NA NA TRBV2 TGTGCCAGCAGCGCCGGACAGATAAACACCGGGGAGCTGTTTTTT CASSAGQINTGELFF
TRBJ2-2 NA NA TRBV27 TGTGCCAGCAGACAGGAAACCTGGTTTATATCCGGGGAGCTGTTTTTT CASRQETWFISGELFF
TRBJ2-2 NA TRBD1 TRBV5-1 TGCGCCAGCAGCCCGGGGACAGTGAACACCGGGGAGCTGTTTTTT CASSPGTVNTGELFF
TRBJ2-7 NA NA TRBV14 TGTGCCAGCAGCCTACAGGGCTACGAGCAGTACTTC CASSLQGYEQYF
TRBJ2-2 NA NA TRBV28 TGTGCCAGCGGCGTCAGGACTTTGGTCACCGGGGAGCTGTTTTTT CASGVRTLVTGELFF
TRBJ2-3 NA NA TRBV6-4 TGTGCCAGCAGTGACTCGAATCGGGCAGATACGCAGTATTTT CASSDSNRADTQYF
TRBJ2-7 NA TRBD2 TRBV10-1 TGCGCCAGCAGTGAGGAGCGGGGTAGCTCCTACGAGCAGTACTTC CASSEERGSSYEQYF
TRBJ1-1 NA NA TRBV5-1 TGCGCCAGCAGCTCAACAGGGTCCACTGAAGCTTTCTTT CASSSTGSTEAFF
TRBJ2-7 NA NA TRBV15 TGTGCCACCAGCAGGGATAGCGGTTTCTACGAGCAGTACTTC CATSRDSGFYEQYF
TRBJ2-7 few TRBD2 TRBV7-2 TGTGCCAGCAGCTTCATCGGACTAGCCCACGAGCAGTACTTC CASSFIGLAHEQYF
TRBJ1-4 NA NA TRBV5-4 TGTGCCAGCAGCTTTAATAATGAAAAACTGTTTTTT CASSFNNEKLFF
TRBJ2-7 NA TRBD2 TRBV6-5 TGTGCCAGCAGTTTAACTAGCGGTTCCCCCTACGAGCAGTACTTC CASSLTSGSPYEQYF
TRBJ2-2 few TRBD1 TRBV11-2 TGTGCCAGCAGCTCAACGACAGGGTGGGGGGAGCTGTTTTTT CASSSTTGWGELFF
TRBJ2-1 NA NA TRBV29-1 TGCAGCGTTGTTCCTCGCTCCTACAATGAGCAGTTCTTC CSVVPRSYNEQFF
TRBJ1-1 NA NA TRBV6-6 TGTGCCAGCGGCCGCGGGGGGATGAACACTGAAGCTTTCTTT CASGRGGMNTEAFF
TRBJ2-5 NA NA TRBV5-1 TGCGCCAGCAGCTTGGGTAGCCCCCAAGAGACCCAGTACTTC CASSLGSPQETQYF
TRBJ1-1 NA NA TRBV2 TGTGCCAGCAATAAGGAAGAGGACACTGAAGCTTTCTTT CASNKEEDTEAFF
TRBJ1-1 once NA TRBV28 TGTGCCAGCAGGGGGCAAAACACTGAAGCTTTCTTT CASRGQNTEAFF
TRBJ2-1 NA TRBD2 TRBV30 TGTGCCTGGAGTCGGACGCTCCGATGGGCTAGCGGGAGGGCCCAGAGGAATGAGCAGTTCTTC CAWSRTLRWASGRAQRNEQFF
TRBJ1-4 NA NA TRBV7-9 TGTGCCAGCAGCTTATCCCCAGATGAAAAACTGTTTTTT CASSLSPDEKLFF
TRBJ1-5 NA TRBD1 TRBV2 TGTGCCAGCAGCTGGGCCCAAGGACAGGGACAGCCCCAGCATTTT CASSWAQGQGQPQHF
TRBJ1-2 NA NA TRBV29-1 TGCAGCGTTGAGATCAGAAATGGCTACACCTTC CSVEIRNGYTF